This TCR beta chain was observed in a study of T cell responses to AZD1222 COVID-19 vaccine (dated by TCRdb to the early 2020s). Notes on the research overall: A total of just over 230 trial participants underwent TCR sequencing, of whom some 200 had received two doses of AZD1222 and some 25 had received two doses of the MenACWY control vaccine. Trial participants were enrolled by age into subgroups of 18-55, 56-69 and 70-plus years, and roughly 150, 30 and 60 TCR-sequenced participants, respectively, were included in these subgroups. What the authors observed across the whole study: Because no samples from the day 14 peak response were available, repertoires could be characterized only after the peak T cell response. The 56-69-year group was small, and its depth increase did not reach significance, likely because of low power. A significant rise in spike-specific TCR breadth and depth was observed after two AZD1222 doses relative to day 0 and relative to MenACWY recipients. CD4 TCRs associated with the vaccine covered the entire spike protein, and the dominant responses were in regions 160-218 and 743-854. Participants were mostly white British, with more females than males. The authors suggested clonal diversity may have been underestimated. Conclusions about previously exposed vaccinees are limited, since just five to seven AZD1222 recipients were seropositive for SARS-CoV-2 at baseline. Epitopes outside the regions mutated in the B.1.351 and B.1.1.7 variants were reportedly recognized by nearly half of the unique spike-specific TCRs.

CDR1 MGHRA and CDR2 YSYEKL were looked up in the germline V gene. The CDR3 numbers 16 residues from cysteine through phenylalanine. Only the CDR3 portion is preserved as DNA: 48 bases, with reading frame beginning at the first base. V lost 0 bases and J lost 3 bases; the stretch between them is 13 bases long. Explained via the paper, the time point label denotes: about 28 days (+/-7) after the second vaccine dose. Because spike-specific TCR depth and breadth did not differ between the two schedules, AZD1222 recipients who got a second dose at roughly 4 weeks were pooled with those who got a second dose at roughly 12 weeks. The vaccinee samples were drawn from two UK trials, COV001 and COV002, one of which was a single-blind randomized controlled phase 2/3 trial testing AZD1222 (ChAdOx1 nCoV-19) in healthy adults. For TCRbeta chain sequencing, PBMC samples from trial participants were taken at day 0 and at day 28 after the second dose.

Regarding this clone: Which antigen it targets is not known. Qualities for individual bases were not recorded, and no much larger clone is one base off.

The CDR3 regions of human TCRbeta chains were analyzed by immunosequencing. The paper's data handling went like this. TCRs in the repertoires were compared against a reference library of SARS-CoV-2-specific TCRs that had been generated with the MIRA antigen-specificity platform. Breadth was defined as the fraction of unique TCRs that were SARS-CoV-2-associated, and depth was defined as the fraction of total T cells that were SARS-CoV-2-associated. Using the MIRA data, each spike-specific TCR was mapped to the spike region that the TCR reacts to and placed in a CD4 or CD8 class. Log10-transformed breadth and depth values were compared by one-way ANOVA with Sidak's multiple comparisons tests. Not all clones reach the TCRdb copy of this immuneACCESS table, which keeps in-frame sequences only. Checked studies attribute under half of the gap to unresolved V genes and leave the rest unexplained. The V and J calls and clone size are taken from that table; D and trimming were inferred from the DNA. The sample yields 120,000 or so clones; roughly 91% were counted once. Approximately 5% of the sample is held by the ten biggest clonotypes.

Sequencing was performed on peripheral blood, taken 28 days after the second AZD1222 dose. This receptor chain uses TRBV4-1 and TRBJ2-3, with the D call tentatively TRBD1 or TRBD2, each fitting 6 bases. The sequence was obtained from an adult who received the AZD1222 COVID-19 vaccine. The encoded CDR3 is CASSQEGRRGTDTQYF. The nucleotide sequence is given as TGCGCCAGCAGCCAAGAGGGCAGGAGGGGGACAGATACGCAGTATTTT.